This T cell receptor beta chain was captured by sequencing in a study of blood T cell repertoires in COVID-19. For the study at large: Acute-phase and convalescent COVID-19 samples originated in the United States, Italy and Spain. From T cells, B-cell-depleted T cells, or PBMCs came the material, which was cDNA or gDNA.

V shed 3 bases and J shed 0 bases, with 6 bases lying between them. The length of the CDR3 is 13 residues. Looked up from germline, CDR1 is KGHSH and CDR2 is LQKENI. Per the study methods: Amplification with reference gene primers provided the estimates of nucleated cell counts. Profiled with immunoSEQ multiplex PCR; TCRdb holds only in-frame clones, not every one. V and J calls and clone size are copied from that table; D and trimming were computed from the DNA. Of about 150,000 clones listed, around 83% are singletons. The TCR comes from a man between 45 and 60 years old who had recovered from COVID-19. Source material: PBMCs or T cells enriched from blood (not recorded which). The chain joins TRBV18 to TRBJ2-7; D gene uncertain. CDR3 sequence: CASSPLSSYEQYF. CDR3 nucleotides: TGTGCCAGCTCACCCCTCAGCTCCTACGAGCAGTACTTC.